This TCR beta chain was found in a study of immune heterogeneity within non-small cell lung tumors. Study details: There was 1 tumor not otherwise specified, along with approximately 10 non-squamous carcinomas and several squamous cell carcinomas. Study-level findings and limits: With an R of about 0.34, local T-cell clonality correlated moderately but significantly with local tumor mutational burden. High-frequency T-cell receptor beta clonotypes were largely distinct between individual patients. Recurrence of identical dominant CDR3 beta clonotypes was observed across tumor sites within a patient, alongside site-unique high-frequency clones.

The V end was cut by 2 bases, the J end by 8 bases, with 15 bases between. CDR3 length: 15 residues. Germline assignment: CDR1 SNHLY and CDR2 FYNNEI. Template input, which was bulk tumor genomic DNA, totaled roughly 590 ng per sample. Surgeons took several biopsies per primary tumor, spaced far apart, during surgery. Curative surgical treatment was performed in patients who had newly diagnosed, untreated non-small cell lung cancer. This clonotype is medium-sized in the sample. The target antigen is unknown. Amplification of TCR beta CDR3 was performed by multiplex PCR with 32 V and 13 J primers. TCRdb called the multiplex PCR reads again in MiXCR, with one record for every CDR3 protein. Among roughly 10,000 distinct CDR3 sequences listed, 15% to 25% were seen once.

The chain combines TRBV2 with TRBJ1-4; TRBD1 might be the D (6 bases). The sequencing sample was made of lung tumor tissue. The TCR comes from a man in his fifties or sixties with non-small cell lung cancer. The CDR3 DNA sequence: TGTGCCAGCAGTGAATCGCAGGGGACTTGGGAAAAACTGTTTTTT. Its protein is CASSESQGTWEKLFF. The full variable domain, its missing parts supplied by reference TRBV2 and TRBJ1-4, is EPEVTQTPSHQVTQMGQEVILRCVPISNHLYFYWYRQILGQKVEFLVSFYNNEISEKSEIFDDQFSVERPDGSNFTLKIRSTKLEDSAMYFCASSESQGTWEKLFFGSGTQLSVL.